This T cell receptor (beta chain) appears in the sequencing data of a study of shared clonotypes between healthy human individuals. In the study overall: Each donor's CD4 naive and CD4 memory cells filled three plates apiece, CD8 naive two, and CD8 memory one.

Between the trimmed V and J ends, which lost 7 bases and 3 bases, there was a span of 10 bases. CDR3 length equals 12 residues. The germline V gene has CDR1 LNHDA and CDR2 SQIVND (reference sequence). CD8 cells classed as naive were CD45RO-negative and positively selected for CCR7, excluding terminally differentiated effector memory CD45RA+ cells. Findings and caveats of the study: For sorted subsets, rarefaction showed incomplete sequencing despite large depth.

Here immunoSEQ multiplex PCR was the method, and the copy in TCRdb shows in-frame clones only, minus some. The sample carries around 1.9 million clones, approximately 94% recorded once. This clone appeared a single time. What it recognizes is unknown. The sequenced sample was naive CD8+ T cells from PBMCs. The rearrangement links TRBV19 to TRBJ2-7; D is ambiguous. This receptor was taken from a man between 18 and 35 years old in good health. Some clones in this sample may be carry-over from other donors' samples. CDR3 amino acids: CASTGDHYEQYF. CDR3 in DNA: TGTGCCAGTACTGGGGATCACTACGAGCAGTACTTC.